This TCR beta chain comes out of a study of beta chain features in type 1 diabetes. Study-level background: Examination of sorted cells across all samples involved around 99 million cells.

In its sample, this clone was seen a few times. Antigen specificity is unknown. The CDR3 consists of 18 residues. Germline assignment: CDR1 SGHDN and CDR2 FVKESK. V lost 3 bases and J lost 0; bases outside the gene matches: 7. Points from the study as a whole: A definitive answer on HLA type influencing TCRB rearrangement was not reached here. TCRB CDR3s from Type 1 diabetes patients were moderately but significantly shorter in all four CD4+ subsets.

cDNA synthesis used the whole RNA isolate, giving expressed TCRB sequences. Method: immunoSEQ multiplex PCR; TCRdb's copy keeps in-frame clones and lacks some. The sample consists of approximately 260,000 clones, less than 30% of them appearing once. The sequencing sample was made of naive CD4+ T cells from blood. The sequence was collected from a woman younger than 45 with type 1 diabetes. The gene calls are TRBV14 and TRBJ2-1; 11 bases agree with TRBD2. CDR3: CASSQGRLAGISYNEQFF. In DNA, the CDR3 is TGTGCCAGCAGCCAGGGCCGACTAGCGGGAATCTCCTACAATGAGCAGTTCTTC.